This T cell receptor beta chain stems from a study of cytomegalovirus exposure and HLA in healthy donors. Healthy donors of bone marrow made up the group. PCR amplification relied on 60 Vbeta primers (plus 13 Jbeta primers). Clones were read by immunoSEQ multiplex PCR, and TCRdb kept only the in-frame ones, dropping some. This table holds 120,000 or so clones, around 66% found once. Notes on the study in general: In vitro data verified a few CMV-associated chains as specific for CMV antigens. The study listed approximately 160 cytomegalovirus-associated TCR beta chains. Later analysis identified some 16,000 TCR beta sequences associated with HLA alleles, using a false discovery rate threshold of 0.05.

There are a few counts of this clone. The antigen is unknown. The germline V gene encodes CDR1 LNHDA and CDR2 SQIVND (reference sequence). V shed 9 bases and J shed 6 bases, with 14 bases lying between them. This CDR3 spans 13 amino acids. The chain carries TRBV19 and TRBJ2-2; D is undetermined. Material: PBMCs. This TCR was recovered from a woman aged 40-49 years in good health and CMV-seropositive. The CDR3 sequence: CASPVPPPGELFF. The CDR3 nucleotides are TGTGCCAGCCCCGTTCCCCCCCCCGGGGAGCTGTTTTTT.